This T cell receptor beta chain was observed in a study of response to subunit inactivated influenza vaccine. Study outcomes and limitations: The authors offered the suggestion that each seasonal influenza vaccination recruits few new T cells.

This clonotype was counted a few times. What it binds is not known. The CDR3 extends over 14 amino acids. Trimming cost V 3 bases and J 5 bases; bases outside gene matches: 5. The germline gives CDR1 KGHSH, CDR2 LQKENI. MiXCR was run by TCRdb on the RT-PCR reads, yielding one entry per CDR3 protein. The table includes about 620,000 distinct CDR3 sequences, 12% detected once. The genes are TRBV18 and TRBJ2-7; TRBD1 matches 9 bases. This TCR was sampled from a man in his fifties who received an inactivated influenza vaccine. The material sequenced was PBMCs from blood, taken on the day of vaccination. CDR3 amino acids: CASSPRTGDHEQYF. The CDR3 DNA sequence: TGTGCCAGCTCACCTCGGACAGGGGACCACGAGCAGTACTTC.